The rows below give T cell receptor beta chains drawn from one sample of a study of OX40 agonist ivuxolimab in advanced cancers. Sequenced by immunoSEQ multiplex PCR; TCRdb stores in-frame clones only, minus some. This table has about 71,000 clones, over 90% appearing once. The sample consisted of CD4+ or CD8+ T cells sorted from blood, taken in a trial of the OX40 agonist ivuxolimab. The source of these receptors is an adult with an advanced solid tumor such as melanoma, head and neck, liver or kidney cancer. Both conserved end residues are part of each CDR3. Each record gives: CDR3 length, V gene, CDR3 protein.

len: 15; v_gene: TRBV2; CDR3aa: CASSGAGGRTDTQYF
len: 16; v_gene: TRBV9; CDR3aa: CASSPGRARSTDTQYF
len: 15; v_gene: TRBV14; CDR3aa: CASSQSMGQRDTQYF
len: 16; v_gene: TRBV9; CDR3aa: CASSVEDRENTGELFF
len: 15; v_gene: TRBV5-6; CDR3aa: CASSSEGQGAREQYF
len: 17; v_gene: TRBV11-1; CDR3aa: CASSSPGTTSGADEQFF
len: 16; v_gene: TRBV18; CDR3aa: CASSPFAGGGYNEQFF
len: 14; v_gene: TRBV30; CDR3aa: CAWKGGSSYNEQFF
len: 14; v_gene: TRBV5-1; CDR3aa: CASSYNRDTYGYTF
len: 13; v_gene: TRBV5-1; CDR3aa: CASSEYSSYEQYF
len: 16; v_gene: TRBV10-1; CDR3aa: CASSESPGGIGNTIYF